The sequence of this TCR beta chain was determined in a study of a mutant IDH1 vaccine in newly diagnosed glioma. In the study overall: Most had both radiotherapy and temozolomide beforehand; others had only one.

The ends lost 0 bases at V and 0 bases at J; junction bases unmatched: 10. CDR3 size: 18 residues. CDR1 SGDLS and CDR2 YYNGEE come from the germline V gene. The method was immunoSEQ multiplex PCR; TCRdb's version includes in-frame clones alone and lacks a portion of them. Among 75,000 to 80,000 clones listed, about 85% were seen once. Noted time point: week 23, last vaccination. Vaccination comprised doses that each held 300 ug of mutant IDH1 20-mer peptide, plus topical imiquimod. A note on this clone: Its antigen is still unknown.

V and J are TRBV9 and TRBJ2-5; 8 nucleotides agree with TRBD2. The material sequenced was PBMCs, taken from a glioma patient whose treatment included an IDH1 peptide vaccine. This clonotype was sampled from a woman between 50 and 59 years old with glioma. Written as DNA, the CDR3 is TGTGCCAGCAGCGTAGCGGTAGCGGGAACCTCAAACCAAGAGACCCAGTACTTC. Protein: CASSVAVAGTSNQETQYF.